The 10 T cell receptor beta chains given below trace back to one sample, sequenced in a study of shared clonotypes between healthy human individuals. Assay: immunoSEQ multiplex PCR; the TCRdb copy retains only in-frame clones and omits some. The sample shows about 1 million clones, 60% to 80% of them seen only once. Sequenced sample: memory CD4+ T cells sorted from blood. Described subset: CD45RA-negative fraction. The receptors shown here come from a man aged 18-30 years in good health.

The chain employs TRBV7-9 and TRBJ1-1; D call uncertain. V was cut by 1 base and J by 11 bases, with 11 bases left in between. CDR3 size: 12 residues. From germline, CDR1 is SEHNR and CDR2 FQNEAQ (reference sequence). The DNA of the CDR3 is TGTGCCAGCAGCTTAGACTATCGTTTCGCTTTCTTT. Its translation: CASSLDYRFAFF.

The CDR3 reads CASSQAGTGVGEQYF. The DNA for the CDR3 is TGCGCCAGCAGCCAAGCTGGGACAGGGGTTGGCGAGCAGTACTTC. The V gene is TRBV4-3, the J gene TRBJ2-7; 10 bases are shared with TRBD1. V was pared by 1 base and J by 6 bases, with 6 bases of the junction left unmatched. This CDR3 is 15 amino acids long. Germline V gene sequence: CDR1 LGHNA, CDR2 YSLEER.

Comment on this clone: The junction does not match germline at one end; this may be a read error. V gene TRBV28 combines with J gene TRBJ1-5; D is uncertain. CDR3 length: 12 amino acids. Germline lookup yields CDR1 MDHEN and CDR2 SYDVKM. DNA for the CDR3: TGTGCCAGCACATATAGCAGTCAGCCCCAGCATTTT. Translation gives CASTYSSQPQHF. The full variable domain, with the rest looked up from reference TRBV28 and TRBJ1-5, is DVKVTQSSRYLVKRTGEKVFLECVQDMDHENMFWYRQDPGLGLRLIYFSYDVKMKEKGDIPEGYSVSREKKERFSLILESASTNQTSMYLCASTYSSQPQHFGDGTRLSIL.

About this clone: The identical CDR3 is also encoded by other nucleotide sequences in the sample. The chain couples TRBV6-1 to TRBJ2-3; D is unresolved. The CDR3 is 13 amino acids. CDR1 is MNHNS, CDR2 SASEGT, per germline. V gave up 1 base and J gave up 3 bases, with 5 bases separating them. Written as DNA, the CDR3 is TGTGCCAGCAGTGAAGTAGGGACAGATACGCAGTATTTT. Its translation is CASSEVGTDTQYF.

The rearrangement joins TRBV6-1 to TRBJ1-2; no clear D. CDR3 length: 13 residues. CDR1 is MNHNS and CDR2 is SASEGT in the germline V gene. V lost 0 bases and J 5 bases, leaving 7 bases between the germline ends. The CDR3 reads CASSEATLYGYTF. CDR3 DNA sequence: TGTGCCAGCAGTGAAGCGACACTTTATGGCTACACCTTC.

This clone was recorded a few times. The chain has TRBV13 and TRBJ2-3; D not certain. Germline CDR1 reads PRHDT; CDR2 reads FYEKMQ (reference sequence). Trimming removed 3 bases at V and 2 bases at J, with 3 bases between. The CDR3 runs to 12 residues. For the CDR3, the DNA is TGTGCCAGCAGCTTCCCCACAGATACGCAGTATTTT. This codes for CASSFPTDTQYF.

Comment on this clone: The same CDR3 can be traced to other DNA sequences in this sample. The chain is built from TRBV5-1 and TRBJ2-7, with D perhaps matching TRBD1 (6 bases). Deletions cut 4 bases from V and 3 bases from J, with 14 bases between. The germline V gene has CDR1 SGHRS and CDR2 YFSETQ. The CDR3 spans 14 residues. The CDR3 is CASSLDSSSYEQYF. CDR3 sequence (DNA): TGCGCCAGCAGCCTGGACAGTAGTAGCTACGAGCAGTACTTC.

The CDR3 DNA sequence: TGTGCCAGCAGACAGGGGGGACTTACCGGGGAGCTGTTTTTT. Translated, it gives CASRQGGLTGELFF. The V and J genes are TRBV27 and TRBJ2-2; TRBD1 matches at 8 bases. J gave up 5 bases and V 6 bases, and 5 bases lay outside the gene matches. Germline CDR1 and CDR2: MNHEY and SMNVEV (reference sequence). This CDR3 spans 14 amino acids.

This rearrangement joins TRBV2 to TRBJ1-3; D unclear. The germline V gene encodes CDR1 SNHLY and CDR2 FYNNEI. Trimming removed 5 bases from V and 2 bases from J, with 13 bases in between. The CDR3 spans 15 residues. The CDR3 is CASSNNWAPGNTIYF. CDR3 nucleotides: TGTGCCAGCAGTAACAATTGGGCCCCTGGAAACACCATATATTTT.

This clone was found many times. This chain connects TRBV14 to TRBJ2-1; 12 bases match TRBD2. The germline V gene encodes CDR1 SGHDN and CDR2 FVKESK. The V gene end was trimmed by 3 bases and the J gene end by 6 bases; junction bases not matched to a gene: 3. The CDR3 covers 15 residues. The CDR3, as DNA: TGTGCCAGCAGCCAGCAACTAGCGGGGGGCAATGAGCAGTTCTTC. Amino acids: CASSQQLAGGNEQFF.